The entry below describes one TCR beta chain. Per the germline V gene, CDR1 is SGHDT and CDR2 is YYEEEE. This CDR3 spans 15 amino acids. With V trimmed by 3 bases and J by 3 bases, 8 bases remained unmatched. Study processing details: By means of reference gene primer amplification, nucleated cell counts were estimated. The repertoire was sequenced with immunoSEQ multiplex PCR; TCRdb's copy has only in-frame clones and lacks some. V and J calls and clone size follow that table, whereas D and trimming were derived from the DNA. Counted here are over 200,000 clones, around four fifths occurring once; the ten biggest clones make up around 7.9%. This entry belongs to a study of blood T cell repertoires in COVID-19. Whole-study context: COVID-19 samples collected from the United States, Italy and Spain covered acute and convalescent phases. The analysed material was cDNA or gDNA that came from T cells, B-cell-depleted T cells, or PBMCs.

The clonotype originates from a man aged 40-55 years with active or convalescent COVID-19. The sequenced sample was peripheral blood. The V and J genes are TRBV5-6 and TRBJ2-7; 8 bases fit TRBD1. Here the CDR3 reads CASSSQRTGFYEQYF. In DNA form, the CDR3 reads TGTGCCAGCAGCTCTCAAAGGACAGGGTTCTACGAGCAGTACTTC.